These 14 T cell receptor beta chains were sequenced from one sample in a study of blood T cell repertoires in COVID-19 (dated by TCRdb to the early 2020s). The library was made by the immunoSEQ multiplex PCR assay. Sourced from immuneACCESS, this table was stored by TCRdb with only in-frame sequences that have V and J called. A share of the clones is absent; for the studies checked, an unresolved V gene accounts for under half, and the remainder has no known explanation. Recorded for this sample are 200,000 to 250,000 clones; approximately 83% of them occurred a single time. Together, the top ten hold approximately 3% of the sample. Material for sequencing was peripheral blood. The receptor source for this set is a woman aged 25 to 39 who had recovered from COVID-19.

The V and J genes are TRBV6-2 or TRBV6-3 and TRBJ2-3, with D possibly matching TRBD1 (5 bases). V lost 4 bases, J lost 2 bases, and 10 bases lay in between. Germline V lookup: CDR1 MNHEY, CDR2 SVGEGT. The CDR3 sequence is 14 residues long. In DNA form, the CDR3 reads TGTGCCAGCAGTTTGCAGGACAACACAGATACGCAGTATTTT. As protein: CASSLQDNTDTQYF.

This clone was picked up a small number of times. CDR3 amino acids: CASRIRHSPQETQYF. CDR3 DNA sequence: TGTGCCAGCAGGATCCGACACTCCCCCCAAGAGACCCAGTACTTC. J is TRBJ2-5 and V is TRBV5-5; no clear D gene. Per germline, CDR1 SGHKS and CDR2 YYEKEE (reference sequence). The CDR3 totals 15 residues. V lost 5 bases and J 1 base, leaving 15 bases between the germline ends.

The V and J genes are TRBV27 and TRBJ1-6; tentatively, D is TRBD1 (6 bases). There are 15 residues in the CDR3. Trimming took 5 bases from V and 7 from J, leaving 15 bases between them. Germline V gene data show CDR1 as MNHEY and CDR2 as SMNVEV (reference sequence). The CDR3 spells CASSPLGQFNSPLHF. CDR3 nucleotides: TGTGCCAGCAGTCCCCTAGGACAGTTCAATTCACCCCTCCACTTT.

V is TRBV3-1 (or the pseudogene TRBV3-2) and J is TRBJ2-7; 8 positions match TRBD2. V dropped 4 bases and J dropped 3; count of bases not matched to a gene: 2. Germline loops: CDR1 LGHDT, CDR2 YNNKEL (reference sequence). The CDR3 runs to 13 residues. CDR3 bases: TGTGCCAGCAGCCGCGGGGGGTTCTACGAGCAGTACTTC. This codes for CASSRGGFYEQYF.

This rearrangement joins TRBV6-5 to TRBJ1-4; the D is unclear. The CDR3 extends over 11 amino acids. V lost 5 bases and J 7 bases, leaving 5 bases between the germline ends. Germline CDR1 and CDR2: MNHEY and SVGAGI. This CDR3 is CASSPGEKLFF. As DNA, the CDR3 is TGTGCCAGCAGTCCGGGTGAAAAACTGTTTTTT.

The count of this clone is one. V and J are TRBV30 and TRBJ2-7, with D tentatively TRBD1 (6 bases). The V gene's germline CDR1 is GTSNPN and CDR2 SVGIG (reference sequence). The CDR3 spans 13 residues. Trimming pared 3 bases from V and 2 bases from J, leaving 11 bases between. In DNA form, the CDR3 reads TGTGCCTGGAGCTCCCAGGGGCCCTACGAGCAGTACTTC. Translated, it gives CAWSSQGPYEQYF.

The CDR3 sequence is CASSEWDRGSNEQFF. As DNA, the CDR3 is TGTGCCAGCAGTGAGTGGGACAGGGGATCCAATGAGCAGTTCTTC. The chain is built from TRBV2 and TRBJ2-1; 10 bases align to TRBD1. With V trimmed by 3 bases and J by 6 bases, 5 bases remained unmatched. CDR3 length: 15 amino acids. Germline V gene lookup returns CDR1 SNHLY and CDR2 FYNNEI.

This sequence joins TRBV11-2 and TRBJ2-1; 7 nucleotides line up with TRBD2. Germline CDR1 reads SGHAT; CDR2 reads FQNNGV. This CDR3 is 18 amino acids long. V gave up 0 bases and J gave up 0 bases; unmatched junction bases: 8. As DNA, the CDR3 is TGTGCCAGCAGCTTAGAATTGTTGTCGGGGGGCTCCTACAATGAGCAGTTCTTC. Its translation: CASSLELLSGGSYNEQFF. Full variable domain (remainder filled in from reference TRBV11-2 and TRBJ2-1): EAGVAQSPRYKIIEKRQSVAFWCNPISGHATLYWYQQILGQGPKLLIQFQNNGVVDDSQLPKDRFSAERLKGVDSTLKIQPAKLEDSAVYLCASSLELLSGGSYNEQFFGPGTRLTVL.

This clone was observed a handful of times. The chain combines TRBV12-5 with TRBJ1-3, with D maybe TRBD1 (6 bases). The CDR3 has 16 residues. Trimming removed 1 base at V and 0 bases at J, with 10 bases between. CDR1 and CDR2 (germline): LGHNT, FRNRAP. The CDR3 region is CASGLGQVHSGNTIYF. CDR3 DNA sequence: TGTGCTAGTGGTTTGGGACAGGTCCACTCTGGAAACACCATATATTTT.

The chain joins TRBV5-5 to TRBJ1-1, with D unclear. The CDR3 has 14 residues. Germline V gene sequence: CDR1 SGHKS, CDR2 YYEKEE (reference sequence). V was pared by 0 bases and J by 0 bases, with 6 bases between. The CDR3 loop reads CASSLDQMNTEAFF. CDR3 sequence (DNA): TGTGCCAGCAGCTTGGACCAGATGAACACTGAAGCTTTCTTT.

The rearrangement links TRBV18 to TRBJ2-1, with 9 bases matching TRBD1. CDR3 length: 16 residues. J lost 4 bases, V lost 3 bases, and 7 bases had no gene match. Per the germline V gene, CDR1 is KGHSH and CDR2 is LQKENI. For the CDR3, the DNA is TGTGCCAGCTCACCTACGGACAGGGGAGGGTACAATGAGCAGTTCTTC. It codes for CASSPTDRGGYNEQFF.

The gene calls are TRBV12-3 or TRBV12-4 and TRBJ2-3; 8 positions match TRBD1. The CDR3 runs 13 residues. The V gene end was trimmed by 5 bases and the J gene end by 5 bases; junction bases not matched to a gene: 3. The CDR3 DNA reads TGTGCCAGCAGTGGACAGGGATTAGATACGCAGTATTTT. It specifies CASSGQGLDTQYF.

V gene TRBV5-4 combines with J gene TRBJ2-3; D might be TRBD2 (7 bases). In germline, CDR1 is SGHNT, CDR2 YYREEE (reference sequence). The CDR3 has 17 residues. With 2 bases removed from V and 2 bases from J, the gap between germline ends came to 18 bases. DNA for the CDR3: TGTGCCAGCAGCTTACCGCGGGGGCCGGGAATCACAGATACGCAGTATTTT. Translating gives CASSLPRGPGITDTQYF.

The chain employs TRBV11-2 and TRBJ2-7, with D perhaps matching TRBD1 (5 bases). CDR3 size: 14 residues. The V gene lost 4 bases and the J gene lost 2 bases, with 12 bases spanning the gap. Germline CDR1 reads SGHAT; CDR2 reads FQNNGV. The CDR3 DNA reads as TGTGCCAGCAGCTGGCAACAAGGGGCCTACGAGCAGTACTTC. This gives the protein CASSWQQGAYEQYF.